These T cell receptor beta chains were read from a single sample in a study of blood T cell repertoires in COVID-19. Generated by immunoSEQ multiplex PCR, the TCRdb table keeps only in-frame clones and is missing some. The sample has about 97,000 clones, more than 90% seen once. Sequenced sample: peripheral blood. All receptors come from a woman in her forties or fifties with COVID-19, enrolled during active disease. Each CDR3 is given with its conserved first and last residue. The D gene is left open where the match is weak. Expanded clones get a size class; other rows say once, few or many, or leave the size out.

TRBV28	TRBJ2-6	-	-	TGTGCCAGCAGTTCTGGGGTCGGGGTCAACGTCCTGACTTTC	CASSSGVGVNVLTF
TRBV11-2	TRBJ2-3	-	TRBD1	TGTGCCAGCAGCTTAGGCCGACAGGGGAACACAGATACGCAGTATTTT	CASSLGRQGNTDTQYF
TRBV11-3	TRBJ1-1	-	TRBD1	TGTGCCAGCAGCTTAGAGTGGGGCAGGGGGCAGTATGGTAAAACGGAAGCTTTCTTT	CASSLEWGRGQYGKTEAFF
TRBV9	TRBJ2-3	-	-	TGTGCCAGCAGCGTAGATGCGGAACTCACAGATACGCAGTATTTT	CASSVDAELTDTQYF
TRBV14	TRBJ1-1	once	TRBD1	TGTGCCAGCAGTGACAGGGGGCGGCGAACAACTGAAGCTTTCTTT	CASSDRGRRTTEAFF
TRBV7-8	TRBJ1-2	-	-	TGTGCCAGCAGCTCGGGACTGAACCTTAACTATGGCTACACCTTC	CASSSGLNLNYGYTF
TRBV10-1	TRBJ2-4	-	-	TGCGCCAGCAGCCCTTCAGGAACAAACATTCAGTACTTC	CASSPSGTNIQYF
TRBV5-3	TRBJ2-3	-	TRBD1	TGTGCCAGAAGCCGCGGACAGGGCGGAGGAGATACGCAGTATTTT	CARSRGQGGGDTQYF
TRBV9	TRBJ1-4	-	-	TGTGCCAGCAGCGTAGTACCGCACGGTCCAAATGAAAAACTGTTTTTT	CASSVVPHGPNEKLFF
TRBV5-1	TRBJ1-2	-	-	TGCGCCAGCAGCTGGATGTCGGGAAGCTATGGCTACACCTTC	CASSWMSGSYGYTF
TRBV5-1	TRBJ2-1	-	TRBD2	TGCGCCAGCAGCTACCGGGGGGGCTCCTACAATGAGCAGTTCTTC	CASSYRGGSYNEQFF
TRBV18	TRBJ1-1	few	TRBD1	TGTGCCAGCTCACCCGGACAGGGGGCGCTGACTGAAGCTTTCTTT	CASSPGQGALTEAFF
TRBV9	TRBJ2-1	-	-	TGTGCCAGCAGCGTATCGAACTCAGGATGGGATGAGCAGTTCTTC	CASSVSNSGWDEQFF
TRBV9	TRBJ1-1	-	TRBD1	TGTGCCAGCAGCCCCAGGACAGGGGGGAATTCTGAAGCTTTCTTT	CASSPRTGGNSEAFF
TRBV4-2	TRBJ2-3	-	TRBD1	TGTGCCAGCAGCCAGGGGACAGGGGAGGGCGCAGATACGCAGTATTTT	CASSQGTGEGADTQYF
TRBV7-8	TRBJ1-2	once	-	TGTGCCAGCACCCCCGGAGGGCTCTCGGTTCCGTCTGGCTACACCTTC	CASTPGGLSVPSGYTF
TRBV10-1	TRBJ1-1	few	-	TGCGCCAGCAGTGACTACCTTCGGGGGGGAGGCAACACTGAAGCTTTCTTT	CASSDYLRGGGNTEAFF
TRBV27	TRBJ2-1	-	TRBD1	TGTGCCAGCAGTTCCCCCTCCGGGACAGGGGTAAATGAGCAGTTCTTC	CASSSPSGTGVNEQFF
TRBV6-1	TRBJ1-1	-	-	TGTGCCAGCAGTGAGCTGGGGCCGAACACTGAAGCTTTCTTT	CASSELGPNTEAFF
TRBV9	TRBJ2-3	-	TRBD2	TGTGCCAGCAGCGGGTACGGGACTAGTGAGATAGATACGCAGTATTTT	CASSGYGTSEIDTQYF
TRBV5-1	TRBJ1-1	-	-	TGCGCCAGCAGATCGGGGGTAGTAGGCACTGAAGCTTTCTTT	CASRSGVVGTEAFF
TRBV7-2	TRBJ1-5	-	-	TGTGCCAGCAGCTTTGGGAGGGGAAGTCAGCCCCAGCATTTT	CASSFGRGSQPQHF
TRBV7-9	TRBJ2-7	-	TRBD2	TGTGCCAGCAGCTTGCTAGCGGGGGGCCCCTACGAGCAGTACTTC	CASSLLAGGPYEQYF
TRBV6-1	TRBJ1-5	-	-	TGTGCCAGCAGTGAATTCACAGGGTTTCAGCCCCAGCATTTT	CASSEFTGFQPQHF
TRBV2	TRBJ1-3	-	TRBD1	TGTGCCAGCAGCCTTGACAGGGGAGGAAACACCATATATTTT	CASSLDRGGNTIYF